This TCR beta chain was identified during a study of CD8+ T cells in alopecia areata. Whole-study findings and limits: Baseline CD8+ expansion's link to response remains uncertain, as there was one nonresponder.

This clone was recorded a few times. Antigen: not known. Treatment meaning: oral pan-JAK inhibitor, 5-10 mg twice daily. The CDR3 sequence is 13 residues long. The V gene lost 1 base and the J gene lost 5 bases, with 10 bases spanning the gap. Germline-derived CDR1 and CDR2 are GTSNPN and SVGIG (reference sequence). After isolation, RNA underwent reverse transcription to generate cDNA as the sequencing template. The assay was immunoSEQ multiplex PCR, and TCRdb's table has in-frame clones only and misses some. The sample lists 190,000 or so clones, roughly 64% seen once, with 10% to 15% in the top ten. Sequenced here: CD8+ T cells sorted from blood, sampled at week 24, from a patient treated with tofacitinib. This sequence was found in a human donor with alopecia areata. The rearrangement joins TRBV30 to TRBJ2-3, with D perhaps TRBD1 or TRBD2 (5 bases each). The CDR3 region is CAWSAGGGDTQYF. As DNA, the CDR3 is TGTGCCTGGAGTGCGGGTGGGGGAGATACGCAGTATTTT.